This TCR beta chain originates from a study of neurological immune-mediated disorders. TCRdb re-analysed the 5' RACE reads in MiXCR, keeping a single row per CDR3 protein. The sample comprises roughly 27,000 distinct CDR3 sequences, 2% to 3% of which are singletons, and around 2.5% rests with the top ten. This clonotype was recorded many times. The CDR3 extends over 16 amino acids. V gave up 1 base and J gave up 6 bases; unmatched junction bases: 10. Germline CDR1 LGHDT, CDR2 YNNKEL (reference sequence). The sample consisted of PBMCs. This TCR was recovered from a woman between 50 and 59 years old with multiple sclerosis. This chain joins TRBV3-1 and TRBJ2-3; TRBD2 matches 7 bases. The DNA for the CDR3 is TGTGCCAGCAGCCAAGGCGGGACTAATTTGGTGGATACGCAGTATTTT. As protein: CASSQGGTNLVDTQYF.